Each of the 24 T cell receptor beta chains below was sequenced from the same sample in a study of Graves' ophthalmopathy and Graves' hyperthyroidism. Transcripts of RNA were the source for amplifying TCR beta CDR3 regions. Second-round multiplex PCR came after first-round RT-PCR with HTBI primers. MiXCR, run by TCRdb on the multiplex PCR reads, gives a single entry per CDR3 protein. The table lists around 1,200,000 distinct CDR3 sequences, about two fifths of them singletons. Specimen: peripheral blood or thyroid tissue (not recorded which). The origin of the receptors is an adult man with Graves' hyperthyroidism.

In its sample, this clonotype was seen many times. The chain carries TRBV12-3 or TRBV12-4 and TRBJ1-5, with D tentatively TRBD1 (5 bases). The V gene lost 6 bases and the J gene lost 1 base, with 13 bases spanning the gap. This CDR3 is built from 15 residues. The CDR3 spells CASRQESLSNQPQHF. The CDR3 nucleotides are TGTGCCAGCAGACAGGAGTCCTTAAGCAATCAGCCCCAGCATTTT.

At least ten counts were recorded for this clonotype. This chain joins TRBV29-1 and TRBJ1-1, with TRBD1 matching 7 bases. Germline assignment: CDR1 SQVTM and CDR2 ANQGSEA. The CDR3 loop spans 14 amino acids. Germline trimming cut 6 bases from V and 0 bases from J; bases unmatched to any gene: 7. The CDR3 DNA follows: TGCAGCGTCGGGACAGCCACAGTGAACACTGAAGCTTTCTTT. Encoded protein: CSVGTATVNTEAFF.

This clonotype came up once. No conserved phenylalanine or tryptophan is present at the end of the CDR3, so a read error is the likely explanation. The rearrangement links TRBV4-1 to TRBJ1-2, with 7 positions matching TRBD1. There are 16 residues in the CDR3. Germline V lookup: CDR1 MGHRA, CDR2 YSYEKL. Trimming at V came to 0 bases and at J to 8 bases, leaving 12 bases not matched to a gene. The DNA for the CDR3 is TGCGCCAGCAGCCAAGAAGGGGGGAGGGGGCTGTACGGCTACACCCTC. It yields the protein CASSQEGGRGLYGYTL.

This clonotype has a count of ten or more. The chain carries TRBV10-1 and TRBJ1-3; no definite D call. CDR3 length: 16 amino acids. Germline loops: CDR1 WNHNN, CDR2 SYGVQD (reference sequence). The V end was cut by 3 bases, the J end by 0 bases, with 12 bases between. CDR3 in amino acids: CASSDPHGDSGNTIYF. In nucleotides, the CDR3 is TGCGCCAGCAGTGACCCTCACGGGGACTCTGGAAACACCATATATTTT.

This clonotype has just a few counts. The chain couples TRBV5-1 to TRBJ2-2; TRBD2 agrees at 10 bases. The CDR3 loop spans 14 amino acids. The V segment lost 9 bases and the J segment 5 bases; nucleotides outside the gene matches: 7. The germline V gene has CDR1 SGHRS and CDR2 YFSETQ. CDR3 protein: CATTSGGATGELFF. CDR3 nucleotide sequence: TGCGCCACCACCAGCGGGGGGGCAACCGGGGAGCTGTTTTTT.

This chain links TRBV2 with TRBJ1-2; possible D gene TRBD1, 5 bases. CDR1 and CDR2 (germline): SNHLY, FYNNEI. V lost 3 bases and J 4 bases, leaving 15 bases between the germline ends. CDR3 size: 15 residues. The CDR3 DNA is TGTGCCAGCAGTGATCGCGTTGGGGCGAGCTATGGCTACACCTTC. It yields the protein CASSDRVGASYGYTF. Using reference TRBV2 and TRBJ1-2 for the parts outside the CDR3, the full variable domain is EPEVTQTPSHQVTQMGQEVILRCVPISNHLYFYWYRQILGQKVEFLVSFYNNEISEKSEIFDDQFSVERPDGSNFTLKIRSTKLEDSAMYFCASSDRVGASYGYTFGSGTRLTVV.

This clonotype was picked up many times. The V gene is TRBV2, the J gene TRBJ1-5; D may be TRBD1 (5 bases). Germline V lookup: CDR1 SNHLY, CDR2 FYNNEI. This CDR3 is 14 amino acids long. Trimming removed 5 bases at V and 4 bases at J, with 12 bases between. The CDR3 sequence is CASSIAGGNQPQHF. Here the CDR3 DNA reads TGTGCCAGCAGTATAGCGGGGGGTAATCAGCCCCAGCATTTT.

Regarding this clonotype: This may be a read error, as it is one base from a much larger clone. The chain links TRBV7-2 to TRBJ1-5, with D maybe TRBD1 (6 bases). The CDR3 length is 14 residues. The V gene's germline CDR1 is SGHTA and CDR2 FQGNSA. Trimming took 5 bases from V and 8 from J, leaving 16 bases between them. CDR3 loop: CASSPGPGAKPQHF. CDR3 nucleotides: TGTGCCAGCAGCCCCGGTCCGGGGGCTAAGCCCCAGCATTTT.

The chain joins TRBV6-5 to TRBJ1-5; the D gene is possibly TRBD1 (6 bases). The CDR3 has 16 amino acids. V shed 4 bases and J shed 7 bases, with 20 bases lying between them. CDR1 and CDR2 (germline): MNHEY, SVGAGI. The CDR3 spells CASSSFQGTGSQPQHF. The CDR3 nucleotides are TGTGCCAGCAGTTCTTTCCAGGGGACGGGTTCGCAGCCCCAGCATTTT.

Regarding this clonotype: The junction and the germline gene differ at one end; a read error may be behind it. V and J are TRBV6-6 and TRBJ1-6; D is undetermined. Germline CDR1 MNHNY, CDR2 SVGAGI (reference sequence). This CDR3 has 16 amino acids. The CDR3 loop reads CASSYWSTEDNSLLHF. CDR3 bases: TGTGCCAGCAGTTACTGGTCGACGGAGGATAATTCACTCCTCCACTTT.

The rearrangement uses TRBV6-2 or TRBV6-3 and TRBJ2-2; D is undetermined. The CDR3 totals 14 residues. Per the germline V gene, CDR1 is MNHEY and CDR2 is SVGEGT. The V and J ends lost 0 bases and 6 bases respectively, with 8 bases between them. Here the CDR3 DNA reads TGTGCCAGCAGTTACTCGATGGGCTCCGGGGAGCTGTTTTTT. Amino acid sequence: CASSYSMGSGELFF.

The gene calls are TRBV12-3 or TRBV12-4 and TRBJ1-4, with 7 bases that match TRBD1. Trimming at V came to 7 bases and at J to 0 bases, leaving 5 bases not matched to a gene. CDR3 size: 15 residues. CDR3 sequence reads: CASTTGTATNEKLFF. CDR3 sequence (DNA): TGTGCCAGCACCACCGGGACAGCAACTAATGAAAAACTGTTTTTT.

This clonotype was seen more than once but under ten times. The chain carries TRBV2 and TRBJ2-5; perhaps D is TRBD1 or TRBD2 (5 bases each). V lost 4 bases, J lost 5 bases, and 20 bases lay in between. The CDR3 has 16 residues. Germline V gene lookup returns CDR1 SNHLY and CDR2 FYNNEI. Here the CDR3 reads CASSGDHVLGTETQYF. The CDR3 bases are TGTGCCAGCAGTGGGGACCATGTTCTCGGCACGGAGACCCAGTACTTC.

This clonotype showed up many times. CDR3 coding DNA: TGTGCCAGCAGCCCCAGTCTAGCGGGGGGGCATTACTCCTACGAGCAGTACTTC. It is translated as CASSPSLAGGHYSYEQYF. The chain combines TRBV7-2 with TRBJ2-7; TRBD2 matches 12 bases. Losses at the gene ends were 5 bases for V and 0 bases for J; bases not matched to a gene: 11. The germline V gene encodes CDR1 SGHTA and CDR2 FQGNSA. This CDR3 is built from 18 residues.

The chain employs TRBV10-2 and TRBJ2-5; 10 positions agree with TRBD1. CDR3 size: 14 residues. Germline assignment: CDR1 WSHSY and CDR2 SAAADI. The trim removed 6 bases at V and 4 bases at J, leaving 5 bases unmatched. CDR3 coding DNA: TGCGCCAGCAGCCGGGGACAGGGGAGAGAGACCCAGTACTTC. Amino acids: CASSRGQGRETQYF.

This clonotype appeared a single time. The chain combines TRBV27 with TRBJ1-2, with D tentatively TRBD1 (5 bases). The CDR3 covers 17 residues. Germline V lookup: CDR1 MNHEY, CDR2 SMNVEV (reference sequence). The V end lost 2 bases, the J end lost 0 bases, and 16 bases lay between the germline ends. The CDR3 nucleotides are TGTGCCAGCAGTTTAAGGTCATGGGGCAGCTCTAACTATGGCTACACCTTC. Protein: CASSLRSWGSSNYGYTF.

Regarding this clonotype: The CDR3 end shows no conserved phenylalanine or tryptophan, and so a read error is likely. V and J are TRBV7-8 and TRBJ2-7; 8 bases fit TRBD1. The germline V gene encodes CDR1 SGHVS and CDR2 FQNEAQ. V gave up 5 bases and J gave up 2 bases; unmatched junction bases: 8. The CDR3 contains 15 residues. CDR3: CASSQGQEGPYEQYL. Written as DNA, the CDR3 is TGTGCCAGCAGCCAGGGACAGGAGGGGCCCTACGAGCAGTACCTC.

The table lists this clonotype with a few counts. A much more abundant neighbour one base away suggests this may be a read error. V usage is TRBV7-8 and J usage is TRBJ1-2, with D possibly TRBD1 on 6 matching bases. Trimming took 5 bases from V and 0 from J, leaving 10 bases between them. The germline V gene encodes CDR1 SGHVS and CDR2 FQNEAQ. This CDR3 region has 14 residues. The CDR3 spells CASSPGTSNYGYTF. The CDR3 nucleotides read TGTGCCAGCAGCCCCGGGACATCTAACTATGGCTACACCTTC.

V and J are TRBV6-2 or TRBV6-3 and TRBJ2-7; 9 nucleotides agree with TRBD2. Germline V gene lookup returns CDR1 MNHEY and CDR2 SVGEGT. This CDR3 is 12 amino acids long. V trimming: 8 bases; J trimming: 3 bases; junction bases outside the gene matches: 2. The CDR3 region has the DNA TGTGCCAGCCTTAGCGGGGGCTACGAGCAGTACTTC. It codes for CASLSGGYEQYF.

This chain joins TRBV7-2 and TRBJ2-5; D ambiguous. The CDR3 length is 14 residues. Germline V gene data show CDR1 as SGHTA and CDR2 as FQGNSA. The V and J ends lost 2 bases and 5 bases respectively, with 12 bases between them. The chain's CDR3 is CASSLYRFMETQYF. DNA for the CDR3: TGTGCCAGCAGCTTATATCGGTTTATGGAGACCCAGTACTTC.

CDR3 amino acids: CASRRSGQEPLINYGYTF. As DNA, the CDR3 is TGTGCCAGCAGGCGGAGCGGACAGGAACCTCTGATTAACTATGGCTACACCTTC. The V gene is TRBV7-2, the J gene TRBJ1-2; 7 nucleotides match TRBD1. The germline V gene has CDR1 SGHTA and CDR2 FQGNSA. Unmatched junction bases numbered 17, after V lost 6 bases and J lost 1 base. The CDR3 has 18 amino acids.

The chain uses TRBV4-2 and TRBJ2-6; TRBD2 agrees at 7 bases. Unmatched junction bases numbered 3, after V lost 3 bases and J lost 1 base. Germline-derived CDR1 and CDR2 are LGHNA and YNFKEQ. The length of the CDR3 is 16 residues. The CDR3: CASSQAGGSGANVLTF. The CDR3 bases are TGTGCCAGCAGCCAGGCCGGGGGGTCTGGGGCCAACGTCCTGACTTTC.

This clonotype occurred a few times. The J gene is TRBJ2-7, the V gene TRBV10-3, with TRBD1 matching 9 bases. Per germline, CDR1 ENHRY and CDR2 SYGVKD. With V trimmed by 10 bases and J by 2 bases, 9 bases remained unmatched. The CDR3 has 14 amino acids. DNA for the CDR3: TGTGCCAGCAGGGGACAGGGCAGTACCTACGAGCAGTACTTC. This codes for CASRGQGSTYEQYF.

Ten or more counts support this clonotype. The CDR3 is CASSPGTGGNSPLHF. The CDR3 DNA is TGTGCCAGCAGCCCGGGGACAGGGGGGAATTCACCCCTCCACTTT. The gene calls are TRBV12-3 or TRBV12-4 and TRBJ1-6; the match to TRBD1 covers 11 bases. V lost 6 bases to trimming and J lost 7 bases; unmatched junction nucleotides: 5. This CDR3 comprises 15 residues.